These 24 T cell receptor beta chains were all obtained from the same sample, sequenced in a study of blood T cell repertoires in COVID-19. Profiled with immunoSEQ multiplex PCR; TCRdb holds only in-frame clones, not every one. The table includes under 200,000 clones, over 80% detected once. The specimen sequenced was peripheral blood. The receptors shown here come from a woman older than 75 with COVID-19, enrolled during active disease.

Points on this clone: The junction shows a germline mismatch at one end, possibly a read error. The gene calls are TRBV27 and TRBJ2-7, with 14 positions matching TRBD2. The CDR3 totals 15 residues. Germline values: CDR1 MNHEY, CDR2 SMNVEV (reference sequence). The CDR3 nucleotides read TGTGCCAGCAGTTTAAGCCGACTAGCGGGAGGGCGGGTACACTTC. Protein product: CASSLSRLAGGRVHF.

The J gene is TRBJ1-1, the V gene TRBV6-6; TRBD1 is a possible D gene (5 bases). V was trimmed by 2 bases and J by 4 bases, leaving 11 bases between them. Germline V gives CDR1 MNHNY, CDR2 SVGAGI (reference sequence). This CDR3 region has 14 residues. The CDR3 DNA follows: TGTGCCAGCAGTTACGGAGGAGGGGTCACTGAAGCTTTCTTT. Protein sequence: CASSYGGGVTEAFF.

Written as DNA, the CDR3 is TGTGCCAGCAGTAGTGGCGGTGGTCGAGATGAAAAACTGTTTTTT. This gives the protein CASSSGGGRDEKLFF. The gene calls are TRBV6-5 and TRBJ1-4, with D hard to call. Per the germline V gene, CDR1 is MNHEY and CDR2 is SVGAGI. Trimming removed 5 bases at V and 6 bases at J, with 16 bases between. This CDR3 contains 15 residues.

The chain carries TRBV6-6 and TRBJ1-4; possible D gene TRBD1, 6 bases. The CDR3 extends over 14 amino acids. Germline loops: CDR1 MNHNY, CDR2 SVGAGI (reference sequence). Deletions cut 5 bases from V and 3 bases from J, with 10 bases between. The CDR3 spells CASSPQGANEKLFF. As DNA, the CDR3 is TGTGCCAGCAGTCCACAGGGAGCTAATGAAAAACTGTTTTTT.

The chain joins TRBV29-1 to TRBJ1-1; D not resolved. V lost 8 bases and J lost 0, with 13 bases in between. CDR1 is SQVTM and CDR2 is ANQGSEA in the germline V gene. The CDR3 is 13 residues long. CDR3 nucleotide sequence: TGCAGCACCCGAGGCACGATGAACACTGAAGCTTTCTTT. Translation gives CSTRGTMNTEAFF.

The chain carries TRBV7-9 and TRBJ2-7; D might be TRBD2 (5 bases). The CDR3 length is 15 residues. CDR1 is SEHNR and CDR2 is FQNEAQ in the germline V gene (reference sequence). V lost 1 base to trimming and J lost 0 bases, with 10 bases between them. The CDR3 here is CASSLGGRNSYEQYF. As DNA, the CDR3 is TGTGCCAGCAGCTTAGGAGGGCGTAACTCCTACGAGCAGTACTTC.

The chain couples TRBV3-1 (or the pseudogene TRBV3-2) to TRBJ1-2; D is unresolved. From germline, CDR1 is LGHDT and CDR2 YNNKEL (reference sequence). The germline V and J ends were trimmed by 3 bases and 4 bases, with 15 bases remaining between them. The length of the CDR3 is 15 residues. The CDR3 sequence: CASSQQADGPYGYTF. Written as DNA, the CDR3 is TGTGCCAGCAGCCAGCAAGCCGATGGGCCCTATGGCTACACCTTC.

CDR3: CASRRGKEETQYF. DNA for the CDR3: TGCGCCAGCCGGCGGGGGAAGGAAGAGACCCAGTACTTC. This sequence joins TRBV5-1 and TRBJ2-5; 7 bases are shared with TRBD2. CDR3 length: 13 amino acids. CDR1 SGHRS and CDR2 YFSETQ come from the germline V gene. Unmatched junction bases numbered 6, after V lost 7 bases and J lost 3 bases. The complete variable domain, with remaining parts taken from reference TRBV5-1 and TRBJ2-5, reads KAGVTQTPRYLIKTRGQQVTLSCSPISGHRSVSWYQQTPGQGLQFLFEYFSETQRNKGNFPGRFSGRQFSNSRSEMNVSTLELGDSALYLCASRRGKEETQYFGPGTRLLVL.

This clone was observed a few times. The V call is TRBV6-5, the J call TRBJ2-7; D perhaps matches TRBD2 (6 bases). Germline CDR1 reads MNHEY; CDR2 reads SVGAGI. This CDR3 comprises 13 residues. V lost 2 bases and J 6 bases, leaving 11 bases between the germline ends. In nucleotides, the CDR3 is TGTGCCAGCAGTTACACTAGCAAAAGCGAGCAGTACTTC. As protein: CASSYTSKSEQYF.

CDR3 coding DNA: TGTGCCAGCAGCTTAGACTTTGGCGGAGCCGGGGAGCTGTTTTTT. This sequence encodes CASSLDFGGAGELFF. This chain joins TRBV11-3 and TRBJ2-2; D call uncertain. V lost 0 bases, J lost 6 bases, and 11 bases lay in between. Germline V gene lookup returns CDR1 SGHNT and CDR2 YENEEA. This CDR3 region has 15 residues. Together with reference TRBV11-3 and TRBJ2-2, the CDR3 gives the full variable domain: EAGVVQSPRYKIIEKKQPVAFWCNPISGHNTLYWYLQNLGQGPELLIRYENEEAVDDSQLPKDRFSAERLKGVDSTLKIQPAELGDSAVYLCASSLDFGGAGELFFGEGSRLTVL.

This chain joins TRBV5-1 and TRBJ2-7; 8 bases are a match to TRBD1. This CDR3 is 15 amino acids long. Germline CDR1 SGHRS, CDR2 YFSETQ. V lost 2 bases and J lost 7; bases outside the gene matches: 11. CDR3 sequence reads: CASSLVGQGIGEQYF. CDR3 sequence (DNA): TGCGCCAGCAGCTTAGTCGGACAGGGTATAGGTGAGCAGTACTTC. The entire variable domain, with the rest obtained from reference TRBV5-1 and TRBJ2-7, is as follows: KAGVTQTPRYLIKTRGQQVTLSCSPISGHRSVSWYQQTPGQGLQFLFEYFSETQRNKGNFPGRFSGRQFSNSRSEMNVSTLELGDSALYLCASSLVGQGIGEQYFGPGTRLTVT.

This clone was picked up a small number of times. This chain uses TRBV6-5 with TRBJ1-3; D is unresolved. The CDR3 is made up of 14 amino acids. Germline V lookup: CDR1 MNHEY, CDR2 SVGAGI. V dropped 6 bases and J dropped 2 bases, with 11 bases sitting between them. This CDR3 is CASRLSLAGNTIYF. DNA for the CDR3: TGTGCCAGCAGACTCAGCCTAGCTGGAAACACCATATATTTT.

V is TRBV11-2 and J is TRBJ2-2, with D perhaps TRBD2 (6 bases). CDR3 size: 15 residues. Germline V gene lookup returns CDR1 SGHAT and CDR2 FQNNGV. The germline V and J ends were trimmed by 4 bases and 4 bases, with 13 bases remaining between them. The CDR3 DNA reads as TGTGCCAGCAGCTCCGCGGGGTTTTTCACCGGGGAGCTGTTTTTT. Translation gives CASSSAGFFTGELFF.

The V and J genes are TRBV23-1 and TRBJ1-2; TRBD1 might be the D (5 bases). TRBV23-1 is identified as an open reading frame with a role that is uncertain. This CDR3 is 14 amino acids long. V was cut by 4 bases and J by 8 bases, with 17 bases left in between. CDR3 sequence (DNA): TGCGCCAGCAGTCTGGGGGGGGTTTTTAGGGGCTACACCTTC. It is translated as CASSLGGVFRGYTF.

V is TRBV2 and J is TRBJ1-1; no clear D gene. The CDR3 is 14 residues long. Germline V CDR1 and CDR2: SNHLY, FYNNEI. Trimming pared 5 bases from V and 1 base from J, leaving 11 bases between. CDR3: CASSREQQNTEAFF. For the CDR3, the DNA is TGTGCCAGCAGTCGGGAGCAGCAGAACACTGAAGCTTTCTTT.

This chain links TRBV5-1 with TRBJ2-3; 10 bases are shared with TRBD2. The CDR3 contains 16 residues. The trim removed 4 bases at V and 1 base at J, leaving 6 bases unmatched. Looked up from germline, CDR1 is SGHRS and CDR2 is YFSETQ. The CDR3 loop is CASSPDGLAGTDTQYF. CDR3 bases: TGCGCCAGCAGCCCGGACGGACTAGCGGGCACAGATACGCAGTATTTT.

This clone was detected a few times. The V call is TRBV11-3, the J call TRBJ2-1; 7 bases are a match to TRBD2. Germline V gene lookup returns CDR1 SGHNT and CDR2 YENEEA. The CDR3 loop spans 14 amino acids. V shed 5 bases and J 12 bases; nucleotides not matched to a gene: 13. CDR3 region: CASSPGAGAEGQFF. The CDR3 bases are TGTGCCAGCAGCCCCGGGGCGGGAGCAGAGGGGCAGTTCTTC.

The rearrangement uses TRBV6-4 and TRBJ2-3; TRBD2 matches at 8 bases. From germline, CDR1 is MRHNA and CDR2 SNTAGT. The ends lost 0 bases at V and 3 bases at J; junction bases unmatched: 2. The CDR3 runs to 15 residues. This chain's CDR3 is CASSDSRGGTDTQYF. In DNA form, the CDR3 reads TGTGCCAGCAGTGACTCCCGGGGGGGTACAGATACGCAGTATTTT.

V gene TRBV5-1 combines with J gene TRBJ2-7, with 7 bases that match TRBD1. Per the germline V gene, CDR1 is SGHRS and CDR2 is YFSETQ. J gave up 4 bases and V 5 bases, and 12 bases lay outside the gene matches. The CDR3 is 15 residues long. CDR3 residues: CASSQTTGNGYEQYF. In DNA form, the CDR3 reads TGCGCCAGCAGTCAAACGACAGGGAACGGTTACGAGCAGTACTTC. The variable domain in full, completed from reference TRBV5-1 and TRBJ2-7, reads KAGVTQTPRYLIKTRGQQVTLSCSPISGHRSVSWYQQTPGQGLQFLFEYFSETQRNKGNFPGRFSGRQFSNSRSEMNVSTLELGDSALYLCASSQTTGNGYEQYFGPGTRLTVT.

Of note for this clone: Other DNA variants within this sample encode the same CDR3. The V gene is TRBV5-1, the J gene TRBJ2-3, with D unclear. The V end lost 3 bases, the J end lost 2 bases, and 7 bases lay between the germline ends. CDR1 and CDR2 (germline): SGHRS, YFSETQ. The CDR3 has 13 residues. CDR3 residues: CASSSPSTDTQYF. The CDR3 DNA sequence: TGCGCCAGCAGCTCCCCATCCACAGATACGCAGTATTTT.

The V and J genes are TRBV21-1 and TRBJ1-3. TRBV21-1 is a listed pseudogene. There are 22 residues in the CDR3. CDR3 DNA: TGTGCCAGCAGCAACGCACCTACCGAAACCCCGCGCATCTACTTCTCTGGAAACACCATATATTTT. Protein sequence: CASSNAPTETPRIYFSGNTIYF.

The J gene is TRBJ1-6, the V gene TRBV9; D possibly corresponds to TRBD1 (5 bases). The germline CDR1 and CDR2 sequences are SGDLS and YYNGEE. This CDR3 is 16 amino acids long. The V and J ends lost 4 bases and 7 bases respectively, with 18 bases between them. The CDR3 spells CASSPFSGLTNSPLHF. For the CDR3, the DNA is TGTGCCAGCAGCCCATTCTCGGGACTGACAAATTCACCCCTCCACTTT.

The rearrangement joins TRBV5-4 to TRBJ1-2, with a weak D call TRBD1 (5 bases). CDR1 is SGHNT, CDR2 YYREEE, per germline (reference sequence). V gave up 3 bases and J gave up 4 bases, with 10 bases separating them. CDR3 length: 13 residues. CDR3 coding DNA: TGTGCCAGCAGCTCGACAGACATCTATGGCTACACCTTC. It translates to CASSSTDIYGYTF.

The J gene is TRBJ1-1, the V gene TRBV7-9; D is ambiguous. V lost 5 bases to trimming and J lost 8 bases, with 12 bases between them. In germline, CDR1 is SEHNR, CDR2 FQNEAQ (reference sequence). The CDR3 has 12 amino acids. In DNA, the CDR3 is TGTGCCAGCAGCCCCGACTTCGAGGAAGCTTTCTTT. Protein sequence: CASSPDFEEAFF.